The next 27 T cell receptor beta chains were all read from a single sample in a study of blood T cell repertoires in COVID-19. Here immunoSEQ multiplex PCR was the method, and the copy in TCRdb shows in-frame clones only, minus some. The sample lists about 310,000 clones; about 88% were seen once. The sample taken for sequencing was PBMCs or T cells enriched from blood (not recorded which). The receptors were gathered from a woman aged 35 to 49 who had recovered from COVID-19.

V gene TRBV2 combines with J gene TRBJ1-2; D perhaps matches TRBD1 (5 bases). CDR3 length: 13 amino acids. Looked up from germline, CDR1 is SNHLY and CDR2 is FYNNEI. The V gene lost 8 bases and the J gene lost 6 bases, with 16 bases spanning the gap. The CDR3 nucleotides read TGTGCCAGCCGAAGCGAGGGACTGCATGGCTACACCTTC. Protein: CASRSEGLHGYTF.

The count of this clone is one. V gene TRBV11-3 combines with J gene TRBJ2-5, with unresolved D. CDR1 is SGHNT, CDR2 YENEEA, per germline. The CDR3 consists of 11 residues. V was trimmed by 3 bases and J by 5 bases, leaving 4 bases between them. The CDR3, as DNA: TGTGCCAGCAGCTTCCGTGAGACCCAGTACTTC. Its protein product is CASSFRETQYF.

The chain combines TRBV20-1 with TRBJ2-2; unclear D gene. Trimming cost V 3 bases and J 0 bases, with 8 bases left between them. Germline-derived CDR1 and CDR2 are DFQATT and SNEGSKA (reference sequence). This CDR3 has 14 residues. Here the CDR3 DNA reads TGCAGTGCTAGTAGAGCTTCGAACACCGGGGAGCTGTTTTTT. The encoded protein is CSASRASNTGELFF.

V is TRBV5-8 and J is TRBJ2-7, with no clear D. The CDR3 consists of 12 residues. V lost 1 base, J lost 5 bases, and 7 bases lay in between. From germline, CDR1 is SGHTS and CDR2 YDEGEE. The CDR3 DNA reads as TGTGCCAGCAGCTTGCACACCGACGAGCAGTACTTC. Translated, it gives CASSLHTDEQYF.

The V call is TRBV28, the J call TRBJ2-3; the match to TRBD2 covers 9 bases. This CDR3 contains 18 residues. Germline lookup yields CDR1 MDHEN and CDR2 SYDVKM. V was pared by 3 bases and J by 2 bases, with 12 bases of the junction left unmatched. CDR3 region: CASSFPSAGGRPTDTQYF. CDR3 coding DNA: TGTGCCAGCAGTTTCCCCTCGGCGGGGGGGCGCCCCACAGATACGCAGTATTTT.

The DNA of the CDR3 is TGCGCCAGCAGCTTGGGGCCTAGCAGCACAGATACGCAGTATTTT. It is translated as CASSLGPSSTDTQYF. V usage is TRBV5-1 and J usage is TRBJ2-3; tentatively, D is TRBD2 (5 bases). Trimming took off 0 bases at V and 0 bases at J, with 8 bases between the two ends. Per the germline V gene, CDR1 is SGHRS and CDR2 is YFSETQ. The CDR3 loop spans 15 amino acids.

The CDR3 sequence: CAISIGTSGFNEQFF. The CDR3 DNA sequence: TGTGCCATCAGCATCGGGACTAGCGGATTCAATGAGCAGTTCTTC. V usage is TRBV10-3 and J usage is TRBJ2-1; 11 bases are shared with TRBD2. CDR3 size: 15 residues. Germline CDR1 reads ENHRY; CDR2 reads SYGVKD. Trimming cost V 6 bases and J 6 bases; bases outside gene matches: 7.

V and J are TRBV28 and TRBJ1-2; no reliable D call. Trimming removed 6 bases from V and 8 bases from J, with 19 bases in between. Per the germline V gene, CDR1 is MDHEN and CDR2 is SYDVKM. This CDR3 is built from 14 residues. Here the CDR3 reads CASSKLAGIGGYTF. The CDR3, as DNA: TGTGCCAGCAGCAAACTGGCGGGGATCGGGGGCTACACCTTC.

The chain uses TRBV7-9 and TRBJ2-1, with D possibly being TRBD2 (6 bases). The CDR3 length is 15 residues. The germline V gene encodes CDR1 SEHNR and CDR2 FQNEAQ (reference sequence). The V and J ends lost 7 bases and 5 bases respectively, with 18 bases between them. This CDR3 reads CASTLGGEPNNEQFF. DNA of the CDR3: TGTGCCAGCACCCTGGGCGGGGAACCTAACAATGAGCAGTTCTTC.

This rearrangement joins TRBV27 to TRBJ1-6; D not certain. The germline V gene has CDR1 MNHEY and CDR2 SMNVEV (reference sequence). The ends were cut back, 10 bases at V and 9 bases at J, with 19 bases in the middle. The CDR3 is 14 residues long. Here the CDR3 DNA reads TGTGCCACCAGCACCTGGCCCCCGGGTTCACCCCTCCACTTT. This codes for CATSTWPPGSPLHF.

This chain links TRBV28 with TRBJ2-3; weak D call: TRBD2 (5 bases). Looked up from germline, CDR1 is MDHEN and CDR2 is SYDVKM. With 0 bases removed from V and 2 bases from J, the gap between germline ends came to 9 bases. CDR3 length: 15 amino acids. The CDR3 DNA sequence: TGTGCCAGCAGTTTATGGGCTAGCCCCACAGATACGCAGTATTTT. This gives the protein CASSLWASPTDTQYF.

V gene TRBV6-5 combines with J gene TRBJ2-6; 9 nucleotides align to TRBD1. Trimming took 8 bases from V and 2 from J; bases not matched to a gene: 4. The CDR3 spans 15 residues. Germline CDR1 is MNHEY and CDR2 is SVGAGI. This CDR3 is CASEDRGTGANVLTF. The CDR3 bases are TGTGCCAGCGAAGACAGGGGGACTGGGGCCAACGTCCTGACTTTC.

The chain joins TRBV28 to TRBJ2-7; D perhaps matches TRBD1 (6 bases). Between the trimmed V and J ends, which lost 5 bases and 7 bases, there was a span of 9 bases. The CDR3 has 11 residues. CDR1 is MDHEN and CDR2 is SYDVKM in the germline V gene. Here the CDR3 DNA reads TGTGCCAGCAGTAAACAGGGAGAGCAGTACTTC. Translation: CASSKQGEQYF. Using reference TRBV28 and TRBJ2-7 for the parts outside the CDR3, the full variable domain is DVKVTQSSRYLVKRTGEKVFLECVQDMDHENMFWYRQDPGLGLRLIYFSYDVKMKEKGDIPEGYSVSREKKERFSLILESASTNQTSMYLCASSKQGEQYFGPGTRLTVT.

This clone has a single count. This rearrangement joins TRBV27 to TRBJ2-5; 9 positions agree with TRBD1. V was clipped by 3 bases and J by 4 bases; unmatched bases: 9. The CDR3 has 16 residues. Germline CDR1 MNHEY, CDR2 SMNVEV (reference sequence). The CDR3 is CASSFPRTGEGETQYF. CDR3 coding DNA: TGTGCCAGCAGTTTCCCACGGACAGGGGAAGGAGAGACCCAGTACTTC.

This clone has more than one count but fewer than ten. J is TRBJ1-5 and V is TRBV30; D might be TRBD1 (6 bases). CDR3 size: 16 residues. Germline V CDR1 and CDR2: GTSNPN, SVGIG (reference sequence). V lost 1 base to trimming and J lost 0 bases, with 13 bases between them. CDR3 sequence reads: CAWSARGAVSNQPQHF. CDR3 nucleotides: TGTGCCTGGAGTGCGCGGGGGGCAGTTAGCAATCAGCCCCAGCATTTT. Based on the CDR3 plus reference TRBV30 and TRBJ1-5, the full variable domain is SQTIHQWPATLVQPVGSPLSLECTVEGTSNPNLYWYRQAAGRGLQLLFYSVGIGQISSEVPQNLSASRPQDRQFILSSKKLLLSDSGFYLCAWSARGAVSNQPQHFGDGTRLSIL.

Regarding this clone: Other nucleotide sequences in the sample specify the same CDR3. The chain employs TRBV4-3 and TRBJ1-5; perhaps TRBD1 as D (5 bases). V was shortened by 0 bases and J by 5 bases, with 5 bases between the two germline ends. Looked up from germline, CDR1 is LGHNA and CDR2 is YSLEER. The CDR3 loop spans 13 amino acids. The CDR3: CASSQDRDQPQHF. CDR3 bases: TGCGCCAGCAGCCAAGACAGGGATCAGCCCCAGCATTTT.

This chain links TRBV4-3 with TRBJ1-1, with 9 bases identical to TRBD1. V lost 0 bases and J lost 3; bases outside the gene matches: 8. The CDR3 runs to 17 residues. Germline CDR1 reads LGHNA; CDR2 reads YSLEER. The CDR3 DNA sequence: TGCGCCAGCAGCCAAGATTTGGCACAGGGGGCGTACACTGAAGCTTTCTTT. It yields the protein CASSQDLAQGAYTEAFF.

This clone was observed a few times. The rearrangement uses TRBV25-1 and TRBJ2-7; possible D gene TRBD2, 6 bases. Germline assignment: CDR1 MGHDK and CDR2 SYGVNS. The CDR3 spans 14 residues. Trimming pared 0 bases from V and 1 base from J, leaving 7 bases between. The CDR3 region is CASSEYGRSYEQYF. Here the CDR3 DNA reads TGTGCCAGCAGTGAATATGGGAGGTCCTACGAGCAGTACTTC.

The count of this clone is one. The chain is built from TRBV7-3 and TRBJ2-3; D is uncertain. Germline-derived CDR1 and CDR2 are SGHTA and FQGTGA. There are 13 residues in the CDR3. Trimming pared 0 bases from V and 4 bases from J, leaving 5 bases between. DNA for the CDR3: TGTGCCAGCAGCTTAACGTCTGCAGATACGCAGTATTTT. Its protein product is CASSLTSADTQYF.

This clone was detected once. The chain carries TRBV28 and TRBJ2-7, with a tentative D call TRBD1 (6 bases). This CDR3 contains 12 residues. The germline V gene has CDR1 MDHEN and CDR2 SYDVKM. Deletions cut 5 bases from V and 7 bases from J, with 12 bases between. The CDR3 DNA follows: TGTGCCAGCAGTCTAGCCAGGGGAGAGCAGTACTTC. Translation: CASSLARGEQYF.

The V gene is TRBV27, the J gene TRBJ2-1; 7 bases are a match to TRBD2. Trimming at V came to 4 bases and at J to 4 bases, leaving 7 bases not matched to a gene. From germline, CDR1 is MNHEY and CDR2 SMNVEV (reference sequence). The CDR3 totals 15 residues. The CDR3: CASSWTSPLYNEQFF. The CDR3 nucleotides are TGTGCCAGCAGTTGGACTAGTCCCCTTTACAATGAGCAGTTCTTC.

CDR3 DNA: TGCAGCTGGGGGAGGGCGAACACTGAAGCTTTCTTT. This encodes CSWGRANTEAFF. The chain couples TRBV29-1 to TRBJ1-1; a possible D gene is TRBD1 (5 bases). V was trimmed by 8 bases and J by 1 base, leaving 11 bases between them. The germline gives CDR1 SQVTM, CDR2 ANQGSEA. The CDR3 spans 12 residues.

This clone appeared a few times. This chain joins TRBV7-3 and TRBJ1-5; D is possibly TRBD1 (6 bases). CDR1 and CDR2 from the germline V gene are SGHTA and FQGTGA. The CDR3 contains 16 residues. Trimming cost V 5 bases and J 2 bases, with 16 bases left between them. The CDR3 coding sequence is TGTGCCAGCAGCCCCCCCGACAGGCTGGGCAATCAGCCCCAGCATTTT. This codes for CASSPPDRLGNQPQHF.

The J gene is TRBJ1-1, the V gene TRBV5-1; 11 bases agree with TRBD1. The germline gives CDR1 SGHRS, CDR2 YFSETQ. This CDR3 spans 17 amino acids. The J segment lost 0 bases and the V segment lost 0 bases, leaving 4 bases of the junction unmatched. DNA for the CDR3: TGCGCCAGCAGCTTGGGTCGGACAGGGGGCGTGAACACTGAAGCTTTCTTT. Residues: CASSLGRTGGVNTEAFF.

V gene TRBV5-1 combines with J gene TRBJ1-1; D may be TRBD1 (6 bases). Germline CDR1 is SGHRS and CDR2 is YFSETQ. V shed 3 bases and J shed 6 bases, with 24 bases lying between them. The CDR3 is 17 amino acids. The CDR3, as DNA: TGCGCCAGCAGCTCAGGACAGCTTGGCTCGCTGGGGGCTGAAGCTTTCTTT. This sequence encodes CASSSGQLGSLGAEAFF.

In its sample, this clone was seen once. This chain uses TRBV27 with TRBJ1-2, with D perhaps matching TRBD1 (5 bases). CDR1 MNHEY and CDR2 SMNVEV come from the germline V gene (reference sequence). The V end was cut by 4 bases, the J end by 8 bases, with 14 bases between. CDR3 length: 13 residues. The CDR3 region has the DNA TGTGCCAGCAGTTCCCTCGGGGGATTGGGCTACACCTTC. Translating gives CASSSLGGLGYTF.

The chain employs TRBV28 and TRBJ1-3; maybe TRBD1 (5 bases). CDR1 is MDHEN, CDR2 SYDVKM, per germline. The CDR3 totals 14 residues. V dropped 5 bases and J dropped 1 base, with 9 bases sitting between them. As DNA, the CDR3 is TGTGCCAGCAGTCTCAGACAGTCTGGAAACACCATATATTTT. It specifies CASSLRQSGNTIYF.